The rows below give T cell receptor beta chains drawn from one sample of a study of blood T cell repertoires in COVID-19. This table comes from immunoSEQ multiplex PCR, and its TCRdb copy is limited to in-frame clones, with some not included. The sample yields roughly 170,000 clones, under 90% seen once. Source material: peripheral blood. These TCRs come from a human donor in a cohort sampled during active COVID-19. Both conserved end residues are part of each CDR3. The order of the fields is D gene, V gene, J gene, CDR3 protein. The D gene is left open where the match is weak.

TRBD2	TRBV4-2	TRBJ2-1	CASSQSIAGGINEQFF
.	TRBV10-2	TRBJ1-3	CASIGRGVGRGNTIYF
.	TRBV9	TRBJ2-1	CASSVADFSYPGTRNEQFF
TRBD1	TRBV6-5	TRBJ1-1	CASSPDRVVVEAFF
TRBD1	TRBV7-8	TRBJ2-1	CASRHTGGALYNEQFF
.	TRBV12-3/TRBV12-4	TRBJ2-1	CASSRGYNEQFF
TRBD2	TRBV10-3	TRBJ2-4	CAISEGGLAGDHDVAKNIQYF
.	TRBV19	TRBJ1-5	CASSTRTGNQPQHF
.	TRBV5-6	TRBJ1-3	CASSRTLTAGNTIYF
.	TRBV7-2	TRBJ2-1	CASSLAIYNEQFF
TRBD2	TRBV7-2	TRBJ2-5	CASSLAGAETQYF
.	TRBV10-3	TRBJ1-3	CAISAGQTAYMSGNTIYF
.	TRBV7-2	TRBJ1-2	CASSPRGPNYGYTF
TRBD1	TRBV5-8	TRBJ1-2	CASSTWRQGSYGYTF
.	TRBV25-1	TRBJ2-1	CASSEYRGGGHYNEQFF
.	TRBV7-2	TRBJ2-1	CASSLPTSSRQFF
.	TRBV12-3/TRBV12-4	TRBJ2-7	CASRSTGTYEQYF
TRBD2	TRBV5-1	TRBJ2-1	CASSLGASGGRNEQFF
TRBD2	TRBV7-2	TRBJ2-5	CAREEGGGGETQYF
.	TRBV5-1	TRBJ1-4	CASSLVGRVWASNEKLFF